Listed below are T cell receptor beta chains from one sample, sequenced in a study of shared clonotypes between healthy human individuals. The table came from immunoSEQ multiplex PCR; TCRdb's copy has only in-frame clones and leaves some out. This table holds around 2,000,000 clones, more than 85% found once. Sequenced sample: naive CD8+ T cells from PBMCs. Receptors were obtained from a man aged 18-30 years in good health. Some clones in this sample may be carry-over from other donors' samples. CDR3s include the opening cysteine and the closing phenylalanine or tryptophan. A D gene is named only where the DNA matches it firmly. Where a row states a size, it is once, few, many or the class of an expanded clone; other rows omit it.

NA	NA	TRBV27	TRBJ2-2	CASSPRGGGSTGELFF	TGTGCCAGCAGTCCCCGTGGTGGGGGGAGCACCGGGGAGCTGTTTTTT
NA	TRBD2	TRBV15	TRBJ2-5	CATSREEGDPGTRQETQYF	TGTGCCACCAGCAGAGAGGAAGGGGACCCCGGGACTAGGCAAGAGACCCAGTACTTC
NA	TRBD1	TRBV9	TRBJ2-7	CASSLFGTGDEQYF	TGTGCCAGCAGCCTCTTTGGGACAGGGGACGAGCAGTACTTC
NA	NA	TRBV10-3	TRBJ2-7	CAISEGVDLTYEQYF	TGTGCCATCAGTGAAGGGGTCGACCTGACCTACGAGCAGTACTTC
NA	TRBD2	TRBV7-8	TRBJ2-5	CASSWGLAGGQETQYF	TGTGCCAGCAGCTGGGGACTAGCGGGAGGACAAGAGACCCAGTACTTC
NA	TRBD1	TRBV27	TRBJ2-1	CASSPGQYNEQFF	TGTGCCAGCAGTCCGGGACAGTACAATGAGCAGTTCTTC
NA	NA	TRBV28	TRBJ2-1	CASSPPGSSYNEQFF	TGTGCCAGCAGCCCCCCAGGGAGCTCCTACAATGAGCAGTTCTTC
NA	NA	TRBV18	TRBJ2-3	CASSPKRAHTDTQYF	TGTGCCAGCTCACCCAAGCGGGCCCACACAGATACGCAGTATTTT
once	TRBD1	TRBV5-8	TRBJ1-5	CASSPADRGLNQPQHF	TGTGCCAGCAGCCCGGCTGACAGGGGGTTAAACCAGCCCCAGCATTTT
NA	TRBD1	TRBV14	TRBJ2-2	CASSPGTAAGELFF	TGTGCCAGCAGCCCGGGGACAGCGGCCGGGGAGCTGTTTTTT
NA	TRBD1	TRBV28	TRBJ1-2	CASRPWTGLSYGYTF	TGTGCCAGCAGACCCTGGACAGGGCTGAGCTATGGCTACACCTTC
NA	NA	TRBV13	TRBJ2-2	CASSLGRSLINGELFF	TGTGCCAGCAGCTTGGGCAGGTCCCTGATCAACGGGGAGCTGTTTTTT
NA	TRBD1	TRBV7-8	TRBJ2-7	CASSSTGGYEQYF	TGTGCCAGCAGCTCCACAGGGGGTTACGAGCAGTACTTC
NA	TRBD2	TRBV5-6	TRBJ2-3	CASSLELAGETDTQYF	TGTGCCAGCAGCTTGGAACTAGCGGGGGAGACAGATACGCAGTATTTT